A selection of T cell receptor beta chains follows, all from one sample in a study of somatic mutations in cytotoxic T cells in rheumatoid arthritis. Clones were read by immunoSEQ multiplex PCR, and TCRdb kept only the in-frame ones, dropping some. Here the sample spans roughly 20,000 clones, approximately 80% being singletons. Sequenced input: CD8+ T cells sorted from blood. The receptors here all came from an adult with rheumatoid arthritis. CDR3s include the opening cysteine and the closing phenylalanine or tryptophan. The order of the fields is D gene, clone size, V gene, J gene, CDR3 protein, CDR3 DNA. The D gene is left open where the match is weak. Not every row has a clone size; where given, it reads once, few, many or a size class.

D gene: .; clone size: .; V gene: TRBV6-5; J gene: TRBJ2-5; CDR3 protein: CASSMRGGYQETQYF; CDR3 DNA: TGTGCCAGCAGCATGAGGGGGGGTTACCAAGAGACCCAGTACTTC
D gene: .; clone size: .; V gene: TRBV6-6; J gene: TRBJ1-3; CDR3 protein: CASSPQVRGPGNTIYF; CDR3 DNA: TGTGCCAGCAGTCCCCAGGTCCGGGGGCCTGGAAACACCATATATTTT
D gene: .; clone size: .; V gene: TRBV5-1; J gene: TRBJ1-1; CDR3 protein: CASSLTGTGTEAFF; CDR3 DNA: TGCGCCAGCAGCCTAACAGGGACGGGCACTGAAGCTTTCTTT
D gene: .; clone size: few; V gene: TRBV7-9; J gene: TRBJ1-1; CDR3 protein: CASSFPGSVDTEAFF; CDR3 DNA: TGTGCCAGCAGCTTCCCAGGCTCGGTTGACACTGAAGCTTTCTTT
D gene: .; clone size: .; V gene: TRBV4-1; J gene: TRBJ1-1; CDR3 protein: CASSQDGGGLSLLNTEAFF; CDR3 DNA: TGCGCCAGCAGCCAAGATGGGGGGGGACTGAGCTTACTGAACACTGAAGCTTTCTTT
D gene: TRBD2; clone size: once; V gene: TRBV4-2; J gene: TRBJ2-1; CDR3 protein: CASSQESLASGGTDNEQFF; CDR3 DNA: TGTGCCAGCAGCCAAGAGTCGCTGGCTAGCGGGGGTACTGACAATGAGCAGTTCTTC
D gene: TRBD1; clone size: .; V gene: TRBV7-9; J gene: TRBJ2-7; CDR3 protein: CASSGDSSYEQYF; CDR3 DNA: TGTGCCAGCAGCGGGGACAGCTCCTACGAGCAGTACTTC
D gene: TRBD2; clone size: .; V gene: TRBV7-9; J gene: TRBJ2-1; CDR3 protein: CASSKVAGTPYNEQFF; CDR3 DNA: TGTGCCAGCAGCAAGGTAGCGGGAACCCCCTACAATGAGCAGTTCTTC
D gene: .; clone size: .; V gene: TRBV27; J gene: TRBJ2-6; CDR3 protein: CASSFGRTFSGANVLTF; CDR3 DNA: TGTGCCAGCAGTTTCGGACGGACATTCTCTGGGGCCAACGTCCTGACTTTC
D gene: TRBD2; clone size: few; V gene: TRBV30; J gene: TRBJ2-7; CDR3 protein: CAWTLSGRANEQYF; CDR3 DNA: TGTGCCTGGACCCTGTCGGGGAGGGCCAACGAGCAGTACTTC
D gene: .; clone size: .; V gene: TRBV4-1; J gene: TRBJ1-2; CDR3 protein: CASSQDLGYGYTF; CDR3 DNA: TGCGCCAGCAGCCAAGACCTGGGGTATGGCTACACCTTC
D gene: TRBD2; clone size: .; V gene: TRBV6-1; J gene: TRBJ2-1; CDR3 protein: CASIAGTSGIGEQFF; CDR3 DNA: TGTGCCAGCATCGCCGGGACTAGCGGGATCGGTGAGCAGTTCTTC
D gene: TRBD1; clone size: .; V gene: TRBV7-9; J gene: TRBJ2-1; CDR3 protein: CASSLVGQYYNEQFF; CDR3 DNA: TGTGCCAGCAGCTTAGTGGGACAGTACTACAATGAGCAGTTCTTC
D gene: .; clone size: .; V gene: TRBV12-5; J gene: TRBJ1-1; CDR3 protein: CASGLVLGIVRGYTEAFF; CDR3 DNA: TGTGCTAGTGGTTTGGTACTGGGAATTGTTCGGGGGTACACTGAAGCTTTCTTT
D gene: .; clone size: .; V gene: TRBV5-6; J gene: TRBJ1-1; CDR3 protein: CASSLLYTEAFF; CDR3 DNA: TGTGCCAGCAGCTTGCTGTACACTGAAGCTTTCTTT
D gene: .; clone size: .; V gene: TRBV7-6; J gene: TRBJ2-1; CDR3 protein: CASSPIRGNEQFF; CDR3 DNA: TGTGCCAGCAGCCCAATACGGGGCAATGAGCAGTTCTTC
D gene: .; clone size: .; V gene: TRBV28; J gene: TRBJ1-1; CDR3 protein: CASSFAQLEAFF; CDR3 DNA: TGTGCCAGCAGTTTTGCACAGCTGGAAGCTTTCTTT
D gene: TRBD1; clone size: few; V gene: TRBV4-2; J gene: TRBJ2-7; CDR3 protein: CASSQDGQGVVSEQYF; CDR3 DNA: TGTGCCAGCAGCCAAGATGGACAGGGGGTCGTCAGCGAGCAGTACTTC
D gene: .; clone size: .; V gene: TRBV4-1; J gene: TRBJ2-7; CDR3 protein: CASSQDWPVTYEQYF; CDR3 DNA: TGCGCCAGCAGCCAAGATTGGCCTGTTACCTACGAGCAGTACTTC
D gene: .; clone size: .; V gene: TRBV4-3; J gene: TRBJ2-2; CDR3 protein: CASSQNRHNTGELFF; CDR3 DNA: TGCGCCAGCAGCCAAAATCGGCACAACACCGGGGAGCTGTTTTTT
D gene: .; clone size: .; V gene: TRBV4-1; J gene: TRBJ2-7; CDR3 protein: CASSSWESYEQYF; CDR3 DNA: TGCGCCAGCAGTAGCTGGGAATCCTACGAGCAGTACTTC
D gene: .; clone size: .; V gene: TRBV19; J gene: TRBJ1-1; CDR3 protein: CASSIDSEAFF; CDR3 DNA: TGTGCCAGTAGTATCGACAGCGAAGCTTTCTTT
D gene: .; clone size: .; V gene: TRBV7-9; J gene: TRBJ2-2; CDR3 protein: CASSSGLSTGELFF; CDR3 DNA: TGTGCCAGCAGCTCGGGACTTTCCACCGGGGAGCTGTTTTTT
D gene: TRBD2; clone size: .; V gene: TRBV28; J gene: TRBJ2-1; CDR3 protein: CASRLAGRMDEQFF; CDR3 DNA: TGTGCCAGCCGACTAGCGGGAAGAATGGATGAGCAGTTCTTC